The 29 T cell receptor beta chains in this list originate from one sample, sequenced in a study of blood T cells in healthy people across ages. For the second PCR, which ran for roughly 6 to 11 cycles, a sample-barcoded 5' primer and a J-beta primer mix were used. One entry per CDR3 protein, called by TCRdb with MiXCR from the 5' RACE reads. This sample has some 900,000 distinct CDR3 sequences; roughly 52% occur once, and the top ten carry roughly 13%. Sequenced material: blood. These TCRs come from a man aged 30-40 years in good health.

The J gene is TRBJ2-3, the V gene TRBV5-1; 7 bases are a match to TRBD1. The germline gives CDR1 SGHRS, CDR2 YFSETQ. With V trimmed by 4 bases and J by 3 bases, 5 bases remained unmatched. This CDR3 is built from 14 residues. CDR3 loop: CASSVLQGTDTQYF. CDR3 nucleotides: TGCGCCAGCAGCGTTTTACAGGGGACAGATACGCAGTATTTT.

This clonotype was seen a handful of times. V and J are TRBV4-2 and TRBJ1-5, with TRBD1 matching over 9 bases. The CDR3 consists of 17 residues. Germline V gives CDR1 LGHNA, CDR2 YNFKEQ. V trimming: 0 bases; J trimming: 0 bases; junction bases outside the gene matches: 3. In DNA form, the CDR3 reads TGTGCCAGCAGCCAAGATTTGGGACAGGGTAGCAATCAGCCCCAGCATTTT. This codes for CASSQDLGQGSNQPQHF.

The chain joins TRBV2 to TRBJ2-7, with TRBD2 identical over 7 bases. The J call is uncertain, as TRBJ2-5 better fits the DNA end. This CDR3 contains 12 residues. Germline assignment: CDR1 SNHLY and CDR2 FYNNEI. The CDR3, as DNA: TGTGCCAGCCGGGGACTACTAGAGACCCAGTACTTC. Encoded protein: CASRGLLETQYF.

The chain combines TRBV6-5 with TRBJ1-3; D remains unclear. The CDR3 extends over 15 amino acids. Germline CDR1 and CDR2: MNHEY and SVGAGI. V lost 2 bases and J lost 3, with 11 bases in between. DNA of the CDR3: TGTGCCAGCAGTTACGACCCCTTTGGTGGAAACACCATATATTTT. Translated, it gives CASSYDPFGGNTIYF.

This clonotype was picked up a small number of times. The J gene is TRBJ1-6, the V gene TRBV20-1; 8 positions agree with TRBD1. The V gene end was trimmed by 6 bases and the J gene end by 10 bases; junction bases not matched to a gene: 14. The CDR3 contains 15 residues. The V gene's germline CDR1 is DFQATT and CDR2 SNEGSKA (reference sequence). The CDR3 loop reads CSAEDGQGRGSPLHF. CDR3 nucleotide sequence: TGCAGTGCGGAAGACGGACAGGGACGAGGCTCACCCCTCCACTTT.

As concerns this clonotype: One end of the junction varies from germline; a read error may be responsible. V is TRBV29-1 and J is TRBJ2-7, with D possibly TRBD1 on 5 matching bases. The CDR3 spans 13 residues. The germline gives CDR1 SQVTM, CDR2 ANQGSEA. For the CDR3, the DNA is TGCAGCGTTGTTTTGCCAGGGTTTTACGGGCAGTACTTC. Residues: CSVVLPGFYGQYF.

This clonotype was recorded a few times. The chain is built from TRBV20-1 and TRBJ2-5; perhaps TRBD1 as D (5 bases). This CDR3 region has 15 residues. V was shortened by 4 bases and J by 2 bases, with 17 bases between the two germline ends. CDR1 is DFQATT and CDR2 is SNEGSKA in the germline V gene (reference sequence). CDR3 loop: CSAIDSHPPQETQYF. The DNA for the CDR3 is TGCAGTGCTATAGACAGTCACCCCCCACAAGAGACCCAGTACTTC.

The CDR3 DNA sequence: TGCAGTGCTAAGGAAGACGACAATCAGCCCCAGCATTTT. Protein product: CSAKEDDNQPQHF. The chain is built from TRBV20-1 and TRBJ1-5; D is unresolved. This CDR3 comprises 13 residues. Trimming stripped 4 bases from V and 3 bases from J, with 10 bases between. Germline loops: CDR1 DFQATT, CDR2 SNEGSKA (reference sequence).

The chain is built from TRBV12-3 or TRBV12-4 and TRBJ2-4; 9 nucleotides line up with TRBD1. The CDR3 covers 14 residues. V lost 5 bases, J lost 8 bases, and 7 bases stayed unmatched. This CDR3 is CASSTGQGRDIQYF. CDR3 DNA: TGTGCCAGCAGTACTGGACAGGGGCGAGACATTCAGTACTTC.

The chain recombines TRBV28 with TRBJ2-1, with D possibly being TRBD1 or TRBD2 (5 bases each). In germline, CDR1 is MDHEN, CDR2 SYDVKM. This CDR3 has 16 residues. V was pared by 4 bases and J by 0 bases, with 13 bases between. This CDR3 reads CASSSSGRYSYNEQFF. CDR3 coding DNA: TGTGCCAGCAGTTCATCGGGGCGATACTCCTACAATGAGCAGTTCTTC.

The chain combines TRBV27 with TRBJ1-2; 9 bases match TRBD1. This CDR3 comprises 14 residues. With 8 bases clipped from V and 4 bases from J, the junction kept 8 bases outside the gene matches. The germline V gene has CDR1 MNHEY and CDR2 SMNVEV (reference sequence). The CDR3: CASQRQGEGYGYTF. CDR3 in DNA: TGTGCCAGCCAAAGACAGGGGGAGGGCTATGGCTACACCTTC.

The gene calls are TRBV6-1 and TRBJ2-3, with 9 bases that match TRBD1. The V gene end was trimmed by 6 bases and the J gene end by 2 bases; junction bases not matched to a gene: 3. From germline, CDR1 is MNHNS and CDR2 SASEGT. The length of the CDR3 is 14 residues. The CDR3 loop is CASRRQGVTDTQYF. For the CDR3, the DNA is TGTGCCAGCAGGCGACAGGGGGTCACAGATACGCAGTATTTT.

Ten or more counts support this clonotype. The CDR3 loop reads CSVTTSDLGGYTF. CDR3 sequence (DNA): TGCAGCGTAACCACCAGCGATTTGGGGGGCTACACCTTC. This chain links TRBV29-1 with TRBJ1-2, with D uncertain. CDR1 is SQVTM and CDR2 is ANQGSEA in the germline V gene. CDR3 length equals 13 residues. V was clipped by 6 bases and J by 8 bases, with 19 bases between them.

This clonotype was seen a few times. V gene TRBV4-1 combines with J gene TRBJ2-7; 7 nucleotides agree with TRBD1. With 4 bases clipped from V and 3 bases from J, the junction kept 15 bases outside the gene matches. This CDR3 contains 17 residues. The germline CDR1 and CDR2 sequences are MGHRA and YSYEKL. The CDR3, as DNA: TGCGCCAGCAGCCGAGACGAGGGGGCACCCAAGGACTACGAGCAGTACTTC. This codes for CASSRDEGAPKDYEQYF.

The rearrangement joins TRBV4-1 to TRBJ2-5, with TRBD2 matching 9 bases. The CDR3 sequence is 14 residues long. Germline trimming cut 6 bases from V and 4 bases from J; bases unmatched to any gene: 6. Germline V gene sequence: CDR1 MGHRA, CDR2 YSYEKL. The CDR3 here is CASRQGLAGETQYF. CDR3 nucleotide sequence: TGCGCCAGCAGACAGGGACTAGCTGGAGAGACCCAGTACTTC.

The J gene is TRBJ2-1, the V gene TRBV4-1; 14 bases agree with TRBD2. Losses at the gene ends were 1 base for V and 0 bases for J; bases not matched to a gene: 5. Per germline, CDR1 MGHRA and CDR2 YSYEKL. The CDR3 runs 19 residues. CDR3 in amino acids: CASSQGTSGGWSSYNEQFF. The CDR3 nucleotides are TGCGCCAGCAGCCAAGGGACTAGCGGGGGGTGGAGCTCCTACAATGAGCAGTTCTTC.

Turning to this clonotype: Just one base apart from a much larger clone, this may be a read error. The chain recombines TRBV4-3 with TRBJ2-6; no clear D gene. This CDR3 contains 16 residues. Per germline, CDR1 LGHNA and CDR2 YSLEER. CDR3 sequence (DNA): TGCGCCAGCAGCCAAGATCGCGGCTCTGGGGTCAACGTCCTGACTTTC. This sequence encodes CASSQDRGSGVNVLTF.

This clonotype was picked up a small number of times. The chain employs TRBV15 and TRBJ1-2; D not certain. The CDR3 covers 12 residues. V shed 0 bases and J shed 6 bases, with 5 bases lying between them. Germline lookup yields CDR1 LNHNV and CDR2 YYDKDF (reference sequence). CDR3 sequence reads: CATSREHDGYTF. CDR3 coding DNA: TGTGCCACCAGCAGAGAACATGATGGCTACACCTTC.

The V call is TRBV9, the J call TRBJ2-2, with D perhaps assigned TRBD1 or TRBD2 (5 bases each). CDR3 length: 13 residues. Germline CDR1 SGDLS, CDR2 YYNGEE. The V end lost 4 bases, the J end lost 6 bases, and 10 bases lay between the germline ends. CDR3 region: CASSPGTPGELFF. The CDR3 DNA sequence: TGTGCCAGCAGCCCCGGGACCCCCGGGGAGCTGTTTTTT.

The V call is TRBV20-1, the J call TRBJ1-2; 10 nucleotides match TRBD1. The CDR3 contains 13 residues. CDR1 and CDR2 (germline): DFQATT, SNEGSKA (reference sequence). Trimming at V came to 4 bases and at J to 8 bases, leaving 7 bases not matched to a gene. CDR3 sequence (DNA): TGCAGTGCTATTCGGGACAGGGGACAAGGCTACACCTTC. It yields the protein CSAIRDRGQGYTF.

This chain connects TRBV7-9 to TRBJ2-3; 11 bases agree with TRBD2. V was pared by 4 bases and J by 4 bases, with 4 bases of the junction left unmatched. CDR3 length: 15 residues. Germline V gene data show CDR1 as SEHNR and CDR2 as FQNEAQ (reference sequence). This CDR3 reads CASSSGLADPDTQYF. The CDR3 DNA follows: TGTGCCAGCAGCTCGGGACTAGCGGACCCAGATACGCAGTATTTT.

In this sample, this clonotype turned up many times. The J gene is TRBJ2-3, the V gene TRBV4-2, with 10 bases lining up with TRBD2. The germline gives CDR1 LGHNA, CDR2 YNFKEQ. V gave up 1 base and J gave up 14 bases; unmatched junction bases: 6. This CDR3 has 13 amino acids. CDR3 bases: TGTGCCAGCAGCCAAGCCGGGACTAGCGAAGTGTATTTT. Protein product: CASSQAGTSEVYF.

Here the CDR3 DNA reads TGCAGTGCGAAGACAGGCCTGGGGGAAAAACTGTTTTTT. This encodes CSAKTGLGEKLFF. The chain recombines TRBV20-1 with TRBJ1-4, with a possible D match to TRBD1 (6 bases). Germline V gene lookup returns CDR1 DFQATT and CDR2 SNEGSKA (reference sequence). Trimming stripped 6 bases from V and 8 bases from J, with 16 bases between. The CDR3 extends over 13 amino acids.

The chain has TRBV6-5 and TRBJ2-1, with TRBD2 identical over 7 bases. V shed 4 bases and J 4 bases; nucleotides not matched to a gene: 7. CDR1 and CDR2 from the germline V gene are MNHEY and SVGAGI. CDR3 size: 15 residues. The DNA of the CDR3 is TGTGCCAGCAGTTCCTCCTGGGGGGGATACAATGAGCAGTTCTTC. Translating it yields CASSSSWGGYNEQFF.

This clonotype was observed a handful of times. V is TRBV27 and J is TRBJ2-1, with TRBD2 matching 7 bases. The CDR3 covers 14 residues. Germline loops: CDR1 MNHEY, CDR2 SMNVEV (reference sequence). V was clipped by 7 bases and J by 5 bases; unmatched bases: 8. The CDR3 reads CASTLARGDNEQFF. Written as DNA, the CDR3 is TGTGCCAGCACGCTAGCTCGGGGGGACAATGAGCAGTTCTTC.

V gene TRBV3-1 combines with J gene TRBJ1-1; 7 nucleotides match TRBD1. Germline loops: CDR1 LGHDT, CDR2 YNNKEL (reference sequence). With V trimmed by 6 bases and J by 10 bases, 8 bases remained unmatched. This CDR3 comprises 12 residues. The CDR3 loop is CASSQGGARAFF. CDR3 sequence (DNA): TGTGCCAGCAGTCAGGGGGGGGCGCGAGCTTTCTTT.

The rearrangement links TRBV5-1 to TRBJ2-7; TRBD2 is a possible D gene (7 bases). Germline V gene sequence: CDR1 SGHRS, CDR2 YFSETQ. The V and J ends lost 2 bases and 7 bases respectively, with 16 bases between them. The CDR3 has 14 residues. CDR3 sequence (DNA): TGCGCCAGCAGCTTTACGGGGGGCCACAATGAGCAGTACTTC. This codes for CASSFTGGHNEQYF.

The chain links TRBV29-1 to TRBJ2-2; perhaps TRBD1 as D (5 bases). Trimming left V 6 bases short and J 7 bases short, with 12 bases between. The CDR3 contains 12 residues. The germline gives CDR1 SQVTM, CDR2 ANQGSEA. Here the CDR3 reads CSVGWTYGELFF. DNA of the CDR3: TGCAGCGTGGGGTGGACATACGGGGAGCTGTTTTTT.

This chain links TRBV20-1 with TRBJ2-3; D uncertain. This CDR3 region has 16 residues. V dropped 0 bases and J dropped 0 bases, with 13 bases sitting between them. Germline V gene data show CDR1 as DFQATT and CDR2 as SNEGSKA (reference sequence). CDR3 amino acids: CSARDKARLSTDTQYF. CDR3 coding DNA: TGCAGTGCTAGAGATAAGGCGCGACTCAGCACAGATACGCAGTATTTT.